The 5 T cell receptor beta chains below come from one sample, sequenced in a study of T cells of healthy individuals. TCRdb fed the 5' RACE reads into MiXCR, producing one record per CDR3 protein. The table lists around 53,000 distinct CDR3 sequences, about 15% of them singletons. The receptors were gathered from a human donor in good health.

In this sample, this clonotype turned up many times. The chain joins TRBV20-1 to TRBJ1-1; no firm D call. CDR1 is DFQATT, CDR2 SNEGSKA, per germline (reference sequence). CDR3 length: 12 amino acids. V was cut by 0 bases and J by 1 base, with 3 bases left in between. The CDR3 spells CSARDGNTEAFF. DNA of the CDR3: TGCAGTGCTAGAGATGGGAACACTGAAGCTTTCTTT.

Many counts were recorded for this clonotype. The chain combines TRBV5-6 with TRBJ1-2; 10 bases are shared with TRBD1. The CDR3 length is 15 residues. Germline V CDR1 and CDR2: SGHDT, YYEEEE. V was clipped by 4 bases and J by 3 bases; unmatched bases: 6. CDR3 in DNA: TGTGCCAGCAGCGGGAGGGACAGGGGCCACTATGGCTACACCTTC. Its translation: CASSGRDRGHYGYTF.

The rearrangement joins TRBV7-2 to TRBJ1-1; possible D gene TRBD1, 5 bases. The germline CDR1 and CDR2 sequences are SGHTA and FQGNSA. The CDR3 is made up of 14 amino acids. V lost 5 bases to trimming and J lost 5 bases, with 15 bases between them. The DNA of the CDR3 is TGTGCCAGCAGCCGGGGCGGGAGGGAAACTGAAGCTTTCTTT. Translating gives CASSRGGRETEAFF.

The chain employs TRBV5-1 and TRBJ2-2; perhaps TRBD1 as D (6 bases). V dropped 4 bases and J dropped 5 bases, with 15 bases sitting between them. The germline gives CDR1 SGHRS, CDR2 YFSETQ. The CDR3 has 15 amino acids. The CDR3 spells CASSPSGGWTGELFF. Here the CDR3 DNA reads TGCGCCAGCAGCCCCTCTGGGGGCTGGACCGGGGAGCTGTTTTTT.

This clonotype was observed at least ten times. V and J are TRBV29-1 and TRBJ1-2, with D unclear. The CDR3 totals 13 residues. The germline V and J ends were trimmed by 4 bases and 7 bases, with 16 bases remaining between them. Germline V gene sequence: CDR1 SQVTM, CDR2 ANQGSEA. This CDR3 reads CSVVINSGAGYTF. CDR3 sequence (DNA): TGCAGCGTTGTCATAAATTCCGGCGCTGGCTACACCTTC.